A selection of T cell receptor beta chains follows, all from one sample in a study of blood T cell repertoires in COVID-19. Sequenced by immunoSEQ multiplex PCR; TCRdb stores in-frame clones only, minus some. The sample contains around 44,000 clones, roughly 90% of which appear only once. Material for sequencing was peripheral blood. Receptors were obtained from a human donor in a cohort sampled during active COVID-19. The CDR3 runs from the conserved cysteine through the conserved F or W. Fields, in order: J gene, D gene, V gene, clone size, CDR3 DNA, CDR3 protein. A D gene is named only where the DNA matches it firmly. Clone size is not always given. Where it is, it says once, few, many or a class for expanded clones.

TRBJ1-2 . TRBV4-2 . TGTGCCAGCAGCCAAGATCTCCAGGGGAACTATGGCTACACCTTC CASSQDLQGNYGYTF
TRBJ1-1 TRBD1 TRBV9 few TGTGCCAGCAGCGTAACCGGGACAGGGAACACTGAAGCTTTCTTT CASSVTGTGNTEAFF
TRBJ1-5 TRBD1 TRBV28 . TGTGCCAGCAGTCTACACAGGGGAGAACAGCCCCAGCATTTT CASSLHRGEQPQHF
TRBJ2-1 . TRBV28 . TGTGCCAGCAGTTCGACAGGTGGAACCCGCAATGAGCAGTTCTTC CASSSTGGTRNEQFF
TRBJ2-3 . TRBV23-1 . TGCGCCAGCAGTCCTCGACAGAGCACAGATACGCAGTATTTT CASSPRQSTDTQYF
TRBJ1-6 . TRBV27 medium-sized TGTGCCAGCAGCCATCTAGGCTATAATTCACCCCTCCACTTT CASSHLGYNSPLHF
TRBJ2-1 TRBD1 TRBV19 once TGTGCCAGTGCGACAGGGGATGAGCAGTTCTTC CASATGDEQFF
TRBJ2-7 . TRBV2 . TGTGCCACTCTAGGACTTACCTCCTACGAGCAGTACTTC CATLGLTSYEQYF
TRBJ2-5 . TRBV3-1/TRBV3-2 . TGTGCCAGCAGCTCTGGGGGCGACCAGTACTTC CASSSGGDQYF
TRBJ1-2 TRBD1 TRBV6-6 . TGTGCCAGCAGTCCCCCGGGACAGGGGCGTCCTAACTATGGCTACACCTTC CASSPPGQGRPNYGYTF
TRBJ2-3 . TRBV2 . TGTGCCAGCAGCCTGGGGGTGGGGGGAGATACGCAGTATTTT CASSLGVGGDTQYF
TRBJ1-5 . TRBV4-3 . TGCGCCAGCAGCCAAGATGGTACGGGGGGGAAGCCCCAGCATTTT CASSQDGTGGKPQHF
TRBJ1-1 . TRBV5-1 . TGCGCCAGCAGTCCGGACGGGGGAGACACTGAAGCTTTCTTT CASSPDGGDTEAFF
TRBJ2-5 TRBD2 TRBV2 . TGTGCCAGCCGGATGGGGACTAGCGGAGGAGAGACCCAGTACTTC CASRMGTSGGETQYF
TRBJ2-5 . TRBV3-1/TRBV3-2 . TGTGCCAGCAGCCAATTATACGGGGGTTCCCAAGAGACCCAGTACTTC CASSQLYGGSQETQYF
TRBJ2-2 TRBD1 TRBV28 once TGTGCCAGCAGACAGGGGGACAGGAACACCGGGGAGCTGTTTTTT CASRQGDRNTGELFF
TRBJ2-5 . TRBV9 . TGTGCCAGCAGCGTAGCCCCCGACAAAGGAGAGACCCAGTACTTC CASSVAPDKGETQYF
TRBJ2-7 TRBD2 TRBV6-4 . TGTGCCAGCAGTGAACTAAGACTAGCGGGAGGCCCGGGTCCGACCTACGAGCAGTACTTC CASSELRLAGGPGPTYEQYF
TRBJ1-5 TRBD1 TRBV28 few TGTGCCAGCAGTTCCAGGGGGCAGGGCAATCAGCCCCAGCATTTT CASSSRGQGNQPQHF
TRBJ1-4 TRBD1 TRBV19 . TGTGCCAGTAGTATAGATTGGACAGGCGAAAAACTGTTTTTT CASSIDWTGEKLFF
TRBJ1-6 . TRBV6-5 . TGTGCCAGCAGCGACCGATGGAGTAATTCACCCCTCCACTTT CASSDRWSNSPLHF
TRBJ2-5 TRBD2 TRBV6-2/TRBV6-3 . TGTGCCAGCAGTCTGTCAGACACTAGCGCTGAGACCCAGTACTTC CASSLSDTSAETQYF
TRBJ2-5 TRBD2 TRBV3-1/TRBV3-2 . TGTGCCAGCAGCCACACTAGCGGGGGAGGAAAGACCCAGTACTTC CASSHTSGGGKTQYF
TRBJ2-2 TRBD1 TRBV9 . TGTGCCAGCAGAGGGACAGGGAACACCGGGGAGCTGTTTTTT CASRGTGNTGELFF
TRBJ1-1 . TRBV10-3 . TGTGCCATCAGTGCCGAATGGTACGAGGACACTGAAGCTTTCTTT CAISAEWYEDTEAFF
TRBJ1-3 . TRBV5-5 . TGTGCCAGCAGCTTGGAACTGAACCTCTCTGGAAACACCATATATTTT CASSLELNLSGNTIYF
TRBJ1-3 . TRBV4-1 . TGCGCCAGTAAGCTGGAGGGTGGAAACACCATATATTTT CASKLEGGNTIYF
TRBJ1-5 TRBD1 TRBV4-3 . TGCGCCAGCAGCCCGGACAGGGATCAGCCCCAGCATTTT CASSPDRDQPQHF
TRBJ2-1 . TRBV3-1/TRBV3-2 . TGTGCCAGCAGCCAAGATAACTCCTACAATGAGCAGTTCTTC CASSQDNSYNEQFF
TRBJ2-1 . TRBV7-8 . TGTGCCAGCAGCCCAATCCGTCGGGGCAATGAGCAGTTCTTC CASSPIRRGNEQFF
TRBJ1-2 TRBD1 TRBV5-1 . TGCGCCAGCAGCCCCTCCCAGACAGGGACCTATGGCTACACCTTC CASSPSQTGTYGYTF
TRBJ2-2 . TRBV7-9 . TGTGCCAGCAGCTTAAATGGGCGGGCCGGGGAGCTGTTTTTT CASSLNGRAGELFF
TRBJ2-2 . TRBV7-2 . TGTGCCAGCATCATCGCCGGGGGATATCACGGGGAGCTGTTTTTT CASIIAGGYHGELFF